The entry that follows covers one TCR beta chain sequence. The data originate from a study of identical twins. TCRdb reprocessed the 5' RACE reads with MiXCR, giving one entry per CDR3 protein. The sample lists about 190,000 distinct CDR3 sequences, 15% to 20% occurring once. V was trimmed by 0 bases and J by 2 bases, leaving 17 bases between them. There are 17 residues in the CDR3. Germline lookup yields CDR1 LNHNV and CDR2 YYDKDF (reference sequence). In addition, the sample was reused for a study of T cells expressing NK-cell markers.

The specimen was CD8+ T cells sorted from blood. This clonotype was obtained from a woman aged 18-29 years in good health. The chain joins TRBV15 to TRBJ2-7; TRBD2 is a possible D gene (6 bases). CDR3 coding DNA: TGTGCCACCAGCAGAGATCCCTTGGCGGGATTTACCTACGAGCAGTACTTC. Encoded protein: CATSRDPLAGFTYEQYF.